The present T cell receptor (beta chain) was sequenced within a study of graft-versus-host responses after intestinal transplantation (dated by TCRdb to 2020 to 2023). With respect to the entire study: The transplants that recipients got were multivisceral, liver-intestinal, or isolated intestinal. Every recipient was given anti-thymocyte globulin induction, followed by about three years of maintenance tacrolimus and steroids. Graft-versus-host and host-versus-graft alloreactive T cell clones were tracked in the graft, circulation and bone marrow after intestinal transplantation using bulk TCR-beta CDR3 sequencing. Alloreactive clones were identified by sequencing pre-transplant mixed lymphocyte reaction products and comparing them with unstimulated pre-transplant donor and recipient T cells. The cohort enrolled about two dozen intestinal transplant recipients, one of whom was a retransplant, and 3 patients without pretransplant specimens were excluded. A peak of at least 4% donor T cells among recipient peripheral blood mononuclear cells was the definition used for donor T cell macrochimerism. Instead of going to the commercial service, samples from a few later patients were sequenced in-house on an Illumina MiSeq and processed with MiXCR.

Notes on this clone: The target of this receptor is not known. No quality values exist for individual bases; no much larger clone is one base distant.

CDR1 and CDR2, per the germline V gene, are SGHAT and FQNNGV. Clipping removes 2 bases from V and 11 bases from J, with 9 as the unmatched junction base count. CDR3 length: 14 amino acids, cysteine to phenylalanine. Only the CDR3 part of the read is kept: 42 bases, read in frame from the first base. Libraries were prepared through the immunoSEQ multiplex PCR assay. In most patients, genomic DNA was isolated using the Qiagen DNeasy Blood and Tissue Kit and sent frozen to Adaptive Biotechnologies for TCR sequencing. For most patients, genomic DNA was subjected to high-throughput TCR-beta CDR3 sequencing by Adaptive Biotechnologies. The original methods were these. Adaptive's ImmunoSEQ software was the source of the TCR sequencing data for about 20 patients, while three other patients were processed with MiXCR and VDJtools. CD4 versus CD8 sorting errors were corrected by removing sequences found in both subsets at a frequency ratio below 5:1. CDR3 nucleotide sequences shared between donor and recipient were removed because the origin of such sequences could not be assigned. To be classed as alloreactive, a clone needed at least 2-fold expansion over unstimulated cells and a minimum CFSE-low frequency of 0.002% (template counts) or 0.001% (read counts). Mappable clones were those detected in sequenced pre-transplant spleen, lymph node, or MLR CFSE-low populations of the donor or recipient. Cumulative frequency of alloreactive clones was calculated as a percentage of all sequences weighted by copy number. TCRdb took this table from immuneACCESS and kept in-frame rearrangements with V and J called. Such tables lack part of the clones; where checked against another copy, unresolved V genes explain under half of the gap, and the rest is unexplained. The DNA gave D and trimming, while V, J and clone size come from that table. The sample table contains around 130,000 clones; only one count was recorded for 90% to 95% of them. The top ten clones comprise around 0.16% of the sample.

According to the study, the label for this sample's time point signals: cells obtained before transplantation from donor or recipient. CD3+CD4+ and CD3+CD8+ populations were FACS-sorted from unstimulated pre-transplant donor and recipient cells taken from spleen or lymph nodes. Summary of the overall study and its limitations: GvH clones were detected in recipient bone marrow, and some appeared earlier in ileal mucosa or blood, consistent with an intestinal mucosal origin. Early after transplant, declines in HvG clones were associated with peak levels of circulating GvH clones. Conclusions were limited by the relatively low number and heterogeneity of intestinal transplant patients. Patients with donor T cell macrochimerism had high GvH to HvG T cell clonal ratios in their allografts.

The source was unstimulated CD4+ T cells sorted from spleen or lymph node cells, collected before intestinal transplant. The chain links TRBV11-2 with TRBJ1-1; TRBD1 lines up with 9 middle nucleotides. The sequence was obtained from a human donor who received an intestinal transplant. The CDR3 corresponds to CASSLKRQGVAAFF. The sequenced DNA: TGTGCCAGCAGCTTAAAGCGACAGGGGGTGGCTGCTTTCTTT.